One and the same sample provided the 17 T cell receptor beta chains below, sequenced in a study of blood T cell repertoires in COVID-19 (dated by TCRdb to about 2020). The library was produced with the immunoSEQ multiplex PCR assay. In TCRdb, the immuneACCESS table is reduced to in-frame sequences with V and J assigned. These tables do not hold every clone; where another copy was compared, an unresolved V gene accounts for under half, and the others remain unexplained. This sample is represented by 220,000 or so clones; roughly 84% of them were singletons. The biggest ten clones account for about 7% of the sample. The sample consisted of PBMCs or T cells enriched from blood (not recorded which). All receptors come from a middle-aged woman who had recovered from COVID-19.

V is TRBV4-1 and J is TRBJ2-2; 7 bases line up with TRBD2. The V and J ends lost 5 bases and 11 bases, in that order; junction bases with no gene match: 2. CDR1 and CDR2 from the germline V gene are MGHRA and YSYEKL. This CDR3 region has 11 residues. The CDR3 is CASSGRGELFF. In nucleotides, the CDR3 is TGCGCCAGCAGCGGGAGGGGAGAGCTGTTTTTT.

The chain recombines TRBV4-1 with TRBJ1-4; a possible D gene is TRBD1 (6 bases). Germline CDR1 and CDR2: MGHRA and YSYEKL. V lost 5 bases to trimming and J lost 5 bases, with 12 bases between them. This CDR3 has 14 residues. The CDR3 loop reads CASSSTGINEKLFF. The CDR3 bases are TGCGCCAGCAGCTCGACAGGAATCAATGAAAAACTGTTTTTT.

The genes are TRBV28 and TRBJ1-1; the D is unclear. Trimming stripped 6 bases from V and 2 bases from J, with 16 bases between. Germline assignment: CDR1 MDHEN and CDR2 SYDVKM. The CDR3 contains 15 residues. The CDR3 nucleotides read TGTGCCAGCAGCATCGAGTACAGTTTTAACACTGAAGCTTTCTTT. Encoded protein: CASSIEYSFNTEAFF.

The rearrangement links TRBV28 to TRBJ2-3, with D tentatively TRBD2 (5 bases). Germline loops: CDR1 MDHEN, CDR2 SYDVKM. The CDR3 totals 13 residues. Trimming stripped 3 bases from V and 5 bases from J, with 9 bases between. CDR3 nucleotides: TGTGCCAGCAGTTTGGGAGTTTTAGATACGCAGTATTTT. This codes for CASSLGVLDTQYF.

The chain combines TRBV5-4 with TRBJ2-7; 8 positions agree with TRBD2. CDR1 is SGHNT, CDR2 YYREEE, per germline (reference sequence). With V trimmed by 3 bases and J by 6 bases, 11 bases remained unmatched. This CDR3 contains 15 residues. The CDR3 region is CASSWEVGRASEQYF. Written as DNA, the CDR3 is TGTGCCAGCAGCTGGGAGGTCGGGAGGGCCTCCGAGCAGTACTTC.

The chain recombines TRBV7-2 with TRBJ2-3; tentative D call: TRBD2 (5 bases). The germline CDR1 and CDR2 sequences are SGHTA and FQGNSA. The CDR3 spans 14 residues. The V end lost 0 bases, the J end lost 2 bases, and 6 bases lay between the germline ends. CDR3 in amino acids: CASSLAGNTDTQYF. CDR3 sequence (DNA): TGTGCCAGCAGCTTAGCCGGGAACACAGATACGCAGTATTTT.

This clone was observed once. The gene calls are TRBV12-5 and TRBJ2-2, with 10 bases matching TRBD2. V trimming: 7 bases; J trimming: 3 bases; junction bases outside the gene matches: 8. Germline lookup yields CDR1 LGHNT and CDR2 FRNRAP. The CDR3 runs to 16 residues. The CDR3 reads CASAPSSGRYTGELFF. DNA for the CDR3: TGTGCTAGTGCCCCCTCTAGCGGGAGATACACCGGGGAGCTGTTTTTT. The full variable domain, with the rest looked up from reference TRBV12-5 and TRBJ2-2, is DARVTQTPRHKVTEMGQEVTMRCQPILGHNTVFWYRQTMMQGLELLAYFRNRAPLDDSGMPKDRFSAEMPDATLATLKIQPSEPRDSAVYFCASAPSSGRYTGELFFGEGSRLTVL.

As for this clone: The same CDR3 can be traced to other DNA sequences in this sample. The chain joins TRBV19 to TRBJ1-3; D unresolved. The germline V and J ends were trimmed by 3 bases and 0 bases, with 6 bases remaining between them. CDR1 is LNHDA and CDR2 is SQIVND in the germline V gene (reference sequence). The CDR3 runs to 14 residues. The CDR3 DNA follows: TGTGCCAGTAGTATTTCTCTCTCTGGAAACACCATATATTTT. Protein sequence: CASSISLSGNTIYF.

The gene calls are TRBV28 and TRBJ1-4; TRBD1 agrees at 8 bases. V shed 6 bases and J 10 bases; nucleotides not matched to a gene: 13. The CDR3 sequence is 15 residues long. Germline V gives CDR1 MDHEN, CDR2 SYDVKM. In DNA form, the CDR3 reads TGTGCCAGCAGCCTAGGTCGGGCAGGGGGCGGAAAACTGTTTTTT. Encoded protein: CASSLGRAGGGKLFF. Using reference TRBV28 and TRBJ1-4 for the parts outside the CDR3, the full variable domain is DVKVTQSSRYLVKRTGEKVFLECVQDMDHENMFWYRQDPGLGLRLIYFSYDVKMKEKGDIPEGYSVSREKKERFSLILESASTNQTSMYLCASSLGRAGGGKLFFGSGTQLSVL.

The chain uses TRBV28 and TRBJ2-3; TRBD1 aligns across 10 bases. The junction had 7 bases not matched to a gene; V was cut back by 3 bases and J by 1 base. CDR3 length: 17 residues. CDR1 and CDR2 from the germline V gene are MDHEN and SYDVKM. The chain's CDR3 is CASSFDRGLGGTDTQYF. The CDR3 DNA sequence: TGTGCCAGCAGTTTCGACAGGGGGCTAGGGGGCACAGATACGCAGTATTTT.

This clone appeared once. DNA for the CDR3: TGTGCCAGCAACCCACAGGGGGCGCAAGGCACAGATACGCAGTATTTT. This gives the protein CASNPQGAQGTDTQYF. The genes are TRBV7-9 and TRBJ2-3; 9 nucleotides line up with TRBD1. Looked up from germline, CDR1 is SEHNR and CDR2 is FQNEAQ (reference sequence). V lost 7 bases to trimming and J lost 1 base; unmatched junction nucleotides: 9. The CDR3 covers 16 residues.

This rearrangement joins TRBV11-1 to TRBJ2-1, with D perhaps matching TRBD2 (6 bases). The CDR3 spans 14 residues. CDR1 SGHAT and CDR2 FQDESV come from the germline V gene (reference sequence). V lost 5 bases and J lost 6, with 14 bases in between. The CDR3 is CASSVWGEGNEQFF. The CDR3 DNA reads as TGTGCCAGCAGCGTTTGGGGGGAAGGCAATGAGCAGTTCTTC.

The chain carries TRBV19 and TRBJ1-2; 7 bases match TRBD1. The V gene's germline CDR1 is LNHDA and CDR2 SQIVND (reference sequence). V dropped 6 bases and J dropped 7; count of bases not matched to a gene: 8. This CDR3 is 13 amino acids long. The CDR3 spells CASRVTGAGGYTF. CDR3 bases: TGTGCCAGTAGGGTTACAGGGGCCGGTGGCTACACCTTC.

This clone has ten or more counts. In nucleotides, the CDR3 is TGCAGCGTGAGGGGACAACCCGGGGCTGAAGCTTTCTTT. This codes for CSVRGQPGAEAFF. V usage is TRBV29-1 and J usage is TRBJ1-1; TRBD1 is a possible D gene (6 bases). V was pared by 6 bases and J by 6 bases, with 17 bases between. The CDR3 runs to 13 residues. Germline CDR1 reads SQVTM; CDR2 reads ANQGSEA.

The chain links TRBV18 to TRBJ2-1; 8 nucleotides line up with TRBD2. J gave up 6 bases and V 3 bases, and 10 bases lay outside the gene matches. Germline lookup yields CDR1 KGHSH and CDR2 LQKENI. The CDR3 totals 16 residues. This CDR3 reads CASSPLTGLGLNEQFF. In nucleotides, the CDR3 is TGTGCCAGCTCACCCTTGACGGGACTAGGGCTCAATGAGCAGTTCTTC.

V usage is TRBV5-4 and J usage is TRBJ2-1; 13 nucleotides agree with TRBD2. The germline V gene has CDR1 SGHNT and CDR2 YYREEE (reference sequence). J lost 12 bases, V lost 0 bases, and 9 bases had no gene match. The length of the CDR3 is 16 residues. The CDR3 region is CASSLGLAGGPARQFF. The CDR3 bases are TGTGCCAGCAGCTTGGGACTAGCGGGAGGCCCAGCTCGGCAGTTCTTC.

V gene TRBV28 combines with J gene TRBJ1-1, with TRBD1 matching over 9 bases. The junction had 7 bases not matched to a gene; V was cut back by 1 base and J by 13 bases. Germline V gene data show CDR1 as MDHEN and CDR2 as SYDVKM. The CDR3 covers 13 residues. The DNA for the CDR3 is TGTGCCAGCAGTTTATCCCTGGACAGGGGCGTTTTCTTT. Its translation is CASSLSLDRGVFF.